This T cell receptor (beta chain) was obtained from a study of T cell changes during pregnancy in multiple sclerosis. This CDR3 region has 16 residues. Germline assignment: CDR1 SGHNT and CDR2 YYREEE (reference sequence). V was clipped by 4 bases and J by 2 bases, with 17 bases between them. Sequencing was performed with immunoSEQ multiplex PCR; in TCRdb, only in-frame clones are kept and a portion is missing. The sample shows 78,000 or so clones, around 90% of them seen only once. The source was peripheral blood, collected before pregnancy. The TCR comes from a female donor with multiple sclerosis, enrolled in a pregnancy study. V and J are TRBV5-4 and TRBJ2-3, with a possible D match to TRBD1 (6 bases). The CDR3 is CASSADPGQLTDTQYF. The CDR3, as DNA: TGTGCCAGCAGCGCCGACCCGGGACAACTCACAGATACGCAGTATTTT.